The entry below describes one T cell receptor beta chain. Its antigen remains unidentified. One entry per CDR3 protein, called by TCRdb with MiXCR from the RT-PCR reads. This sample has just under 550,000 distinct CDR3 sequences, with approximately 20% found just once. This record comes from a study of response to subunit inactivated influenza vaccine. V was pared by 4 bases and J by 7 bases, with 5 bases of the junction left unmatched. Germline V gene sequence: CDR1 LGHNA, CDR2 YSLEER. The CDR3 runs 15 residues. Study outcomes and limitations: Few new T cells, the authors suggested, are recruited by each seasonal influenza vaccination.

The same specimen was also included in a second study, on T cells expressing NK-cell markers. In that study: What made the TCR beta cDNA was 5'RACE template switching with UMIs. Seropositivity for HCMV was found in seven of the eight sequenced donors, with one seronegative.

The clonotype originates from a man aged 45 to 65 who received an inactivated influenza vaccine. This material consisted of CD4+ T cells sorted from PBMCs, taken about 11 days after vaccination. The J gene is TRBJ2-7, the V gene TRBV4-3; the match to TRBD2 covers 15 bases. As DNA, the CDR3 is TGCGCCAGCAGCCCCCGGACTAGCGGGGGGGCGGAGCAGTACTTC. It translates to CASSPRTSGGAEQYF.